What follows describes a single TCR beta chain. In germline, CDR1 is SGHRS, CDR2 YFSETQ. Trimming stripped 0 bases from V and 3 bases from J, with 7 bases between. This CDR3 spans 13 amino acids. This specimen comes from a study of T cell changes during pregnancy in multiple sclerosis. TCRdb's copy holds only in-frame clones and misses some; the assay was immunoSEQ multiplex PCR. The repertoire holds 60,000 to 75,000 clones, with roughly 93% as singletons. The rearrangement joins TRBV5-1 to TRBJ2-7; no reliable D call. The TCR sequence derives from a female donor with multiple sclerosis, enrolled in a pregnancy study. Here the sequenced sample was peripheral blood, taken in the third trimester of pregnancy. Here the CDR3 reads CASSLAVSYEQYF. In DNA, the CDR3 is TGCGCCAGCAGCTTGGCCGTGAGCTACGAGCAGTACTTC.